Listed below are T cell receptor beta chains from one sample, sequenced in a study of metastatic and nonmetastatic thyroid tumors. TCRdb called clones again from the PCR reads with MiXCR. This table holds approximately 25,000 clones, 16% found once. Sequences were obtained from blood. Receptors originate from a male donor with papillary thyroid cancer or a benign thyroid nodule (not recorded which). Some clones in this sample may be carry-over from other donors' samples. Both conserved end residues are part of each CDR3. Each record gives: J gene, D gene, clone size, V gene, CDR3 protein, CDR3 DNA. D genes are given only for firm matches. Clone size is shown for a subset of rows, as once, few, many or a class of expanded clone.

j_call: TRBJ2-1
d_call: TRBD1
clone_size: NA
v_call: TRBV7-8
cdr3_aa: CASSWGRDRGTEQFF
cdr3_nt: TGTGCCAGCAGTTGGGGCCGGGACAGGGGCACTGAGCAGTTCTTC

j_call: TRBJ2-7
d_call: TRBD2
clone_size: many
v_call: TRBV14
cdr3_aa: CASSQRLAGYEQYF
cdr3_nt: TGTGCCAGCAGCCAAAGACTAGCGGGCTACGAGCAGTACTTC

j_call: TRBJ2-7
d_call: NA
clone_size: medium-sized
v_call: TRBV4-1
cdr3_aa: CASSQKFERFYEQYF
cdr3_nt: TGCGCCAGCAGCCAAAAGTTCGAGAGGTTCTACGAGCAGTACTTC

j_call: TRBJ2-7
d_call: TRBD2
clone_size: medium-sized
v_call: TRBV12-3/TRBV12-4
cdr3_aa: CASKTSGSAPTYEQYF
cdr3_nt: TGTGCCAGCAAGACTAGCGGGAGTGCTCCTACCTACGAGCAGTACTTC

j_call: TRBJ1-5
d_call: TRBD1
clone_size: many
v_call: TRBV2
cdr3_aa: CASSPIGQVNQPQHF
cdr3_nt: TGTGCCAGCAGTCCCATTGGACAGGTCAATCAGCCCCAGCATTTT

j_call: TRBJ2-2
d_call: NA
clone_size: many
v_call: TRBV6-1
cdr3_aa: CASQTRLDGGELFF
cdr3_nt: TGTGCCAGCCAGACCCGACTAGACGGCGGGGAGCTGTTTTTT

j_call: TRBJ2-7
d_call: TRBD2
clone_size: NA
v_call: TRBV5-1
cdr3_aa: CASSLTLAGTPYEQYF
cdr3_nt: TGCGCCAGCAGTCTCACACTAGCGGGGACCCCCTACGAGCAGTACTTC

j_call: TRBJ2-5
d_call: TRBD1
clone_size: NA
v_call: TRBV20-1
cdr3_aa: CSANDRDGETQYF
cdr3_nt: TGCAGTGCGAATGACAGGGATGGGGAGACCCAGTACTTC

j_call: TRBJ2-1
d_call: NA
clone_size: many
v_call: TRBV6-6
cdr3_aa: CASSYRVTYNEQFF
cdr3_nt: TGTGCCAGCAGTTACCGGGTGACCTACAATGAGCAGTTCTTC

j_call: TRBJ2-5
d_call: TRBD1
clone_size: many
v_call: TRBV9
cdr3_aa: CASSGGQGAGETQYF
cdr3_nt: TGTGCCAGCAGCGGGGGACAGGGGGCTGGGGAGACCCAGTACTTC

j_call: TRBJ2-7
d_call: NA
clone_size: NA
v_call: TRBV30
cdr3_aa: CAWSLGSDYEQYF
cdr3_nt: TGTGCCTGGAGTCTTGGATCTGACTACGAGCAGTACTTC

j_call: TRBJ2-1
d_call: NA
clone_size: many
v_call: TRBV2
cdr3_aa: CASSDPGGTSTYNEQFF
cdr3_nt: TGTGCCAGCAGTGACCCGGGCGGAACATCAACCTACAATGAGCAGTTCTTC

j_call: TRBJ2-1
d_call: NA
clone_size: many
v_call: TRBV7-3
cdr3_aa: CASSPTLLDEQFF
cdr3_nt: TGTGCCAGCAGCCCCACCCTCTTGGATGAGCAGTTCTTC

j_call: TRBJ1-2
d_call: TRBD1
clone_size: many
v_call: TRBV10-3
cdr3_aa: CAISGTDRDYGYTF
cdr3_nt: TGTGCCATCAGTGGCACCGACAGGGACTATGGCTACACCTTC

j_call: TRBJ2-3
d_call: NA
clone_size: few
v_call: TRBV7-2
cdr3_aa: CASRGPGPTTDPSTDTQYF
cdr3_nt: TGTGCCAGCAGGGGGCCGGGGCCAACAACAGACCCTAGCACAGATACGCAGTATTTT

j_call: TRBJ2-2
d_call: NA
clone_size: many
v_call: TRBV28
cdr3_aa: CASLGYTGELFF
cdr3_nt: TGTGCCTCCTTGGGGTACACCGGGGAGCTGTTTTTT

j_call: TRBJ1-2
d_call: NA
clone_size: NA
v_call: TRBV20-1
cdr3_aa: CSVGGHLF
cdr3_nt: TGCAGTGTCGGAGGGCACCTCTTC

j_call: TRBJ1-1
d_call: NA
clone_size: many
v_call: TRBV5-1
cdr3_aa: CASSLGQMNTEAFF
cdr3_nt: TGCGCCAGCAGCTTGGGACAGATGAACACTGAAGCTTTCTTT

j_call: TRBJ1-5
d_call: TRBD1
clone_size: many
v_call: TRBV28
cdr3_aa: CASTHRGAQPQHF
cdr3_nt: TGTGCCAGCACCCACAGGGGGGCTCAGCCCCAGCATTTT

j_call: TRBJ2-5
d_call: TRBD2
clone_size: many
v_call: TRBV28
cdr3_aa: CASSPRELGETQYF
cdr3_nt: TGTGCCAGCAGTCCGCGGGAGCTTGGGGAGACCCAGTACTTC

j_call: TRBJ1-1
d_call: TRBD1
clone_size: NA
v_call: TRBV28
cdr3_aa: CATRPQGDGTEAFF
cdr3_nt: TGTGCCACCCGACCGCAGGGGGACGGCACTGAAGCTTTCTTT

j_call: TRBJ2-1
d_call: TRBD2
clone_size: many
v_call: TRBV20-1
cdr3_aa: CSARSASGINEQFF
cdr3_nt: TGCAGTGCTAGGTCGGCTAGCGGAATCAATGAGCAGTTCTTC

j_call: TRBJ2-7
d_call: NA
clone_size: medium-sized
v_call: TRBV28
cdr3_aa: CASSLRGWGSYEQYF
cdr3_nt: TGTGCCAGCAGTTTACGGGGATGGGGCTCCTACGAGCAGTACTTC

j_call: TRBJ1-1
d_call: NA
clone_size: few
v_call: TRBV7-8
cdr3_aa: CAISWDTEAFF
cdr3_nt: TGTGCCATCAGTTGGGACACTGAAGCTTTCTTT

j_call: TRBJ1-5
d_call: NA
clone_size: NA
v_call: TRBV20-1
cdr3_aa: CSARDKNHQPQHF
cdr3_nt: TGCAGTGCTAGGGACAAAAACCATCAGCCCCAGCATTTT

j_call: TRBJ2-7
d_call: NA
clone_size: medium-sized
v_call: TRBV28
cdr3_aa: CASSSLEPRYSDEQYF
cdr3_nt: TGTGCCAGCAGCTCACTAGAACCCCGTTACTCTGACGAGCAGTACTTC

j_call: TRBJ2-1
d_call: NA
clone_size: NA
v_call: TRBV9
cdr3_aa: CASSVAQDPYNEQFF
cdr3_nt: TGTGCCAGCAGCGTTGCCCAAGACCCTTACAATGAGCAGTTCTTC

j_call: TRBJ2-7
d_call: NA
clone_size: NA
v_call: TRBV28
cdr3_aa: CASKFPRSYEQYF
cdr3_nt: TGTGCCAGCAAGTTCCCCCGGTCCTACGAGCAGTACTTC

j_call: TRBJ2-1
d_call: NA
clone_size: NA
v_call: TRBV27
cdr3_aa: CASQKGQYNEQFF
cdr3_nt: TGTGCCAGCCAAAAAGGACAGTACAATGAGCAGTTCTTC

j_call: TRBJ2-7
d_call: TRBD1
clone_size: NA
v_call: TRBV3-1
cdr3_aa: CASSQQGAHYEQYF
cdr3_nt: TGTGCCAGCAGCCAACAGGGGGCACACTACGAGCAGTACTTC

j_call: TRBJ1-4
d_call: TRBD1
clone_size: many
v_call: TRBV15
cdr3_aa: CATSRTGGTNEKLFF
cdr3_nt: TGTGCCACCAGCAGAACAGGGGGTACTAATGAAAAACTGTTTTTT

j_call: TRBJ2-7
d_call: NA
clone_size: few
v_call: TRBV4-2
cdr3_aa: CASSQPRSSYEQYF
cdr3_nt: TGTGCCAGCAGCCAACCGCGTAGTTCCTACGAGCAGTACTTC

j_call: TRBJ2-7
d_call: TRBD2
clone_size: NA
v_call: TRBV27
cdr3_aa: CASRPWGGSDEQYF
cdr3_nt: TGTGCCAGCAGACCCTGGGGCGGGAGCGACGAGCAGTACTTC

j_call: TRBJ1-1
d_call: NA
clone_size: NA
v_call: TRBV18
cdr3_aa: CASPSQGNTEAFF
cdr3_nt: TGTGCCAGCCCCTCCCAGGGAAACACTGAAGCTTTCTTT

j_call: TRBJ2-5
d_call: TRBD1
clone_size: NA
v_call: TRBV18
cdr3_aa: CASSQQDRIRGTQYF
cdr3_nt: TGTGCCAGCTCACAACAGGACAGGATTCGTGGGACCCAGTACTTC

j_call: TRBJ2-7
d_call: NA
clone_size: NA
v_call: TRBV27
cdr3_aa: CASSSDGHSYEQYF
cdr3_nt: TGTGCCAGCAGTTCTGATGGTCACTCCTACGAGCAGTACTTC

j_call: TRBJ2-2
d_call: TRBD2
clone_size: medium-sized
v_call: TRBV20-1
cdr3_aa: CSARDTPTMREHTGELFF
cdr3_nt: TGCAGTGCTAGAGATACCCCAACTATGCGGGAGCACACCGGGGAGCTGTTTTTT

j_call: TRBJ2-7
d_call: NA
clone_size: once
v_call: TRBV20-1
cdr3_aa: CSATYLQVAGEQYF
cdr3_nt: TGCAGTGCAACCTATCTACAGGTGGCGGGCGAGCAGTACTTC

j_call: TRBJ1-1
d_call: NA
clone_size: NA
v_call: TRBV29-1
cdr3_aa: CSVAQPSAFF
cdr3_nt: TGCAGCGTTGCGCAGCCCTCGGCTTTCTTT

j_call: TRBJ2-7
d_call: NA
clone_size: few
v_call: TRBV18
cdr3_aa: CASSPGRARCEQYF
cdr3_nt: TGTGCCAGCTCACCCGGCAGGGCAAGGTGCGAGCAGTACTTC